This TCR beta chain was observed in a study of blood T cell repertoires in COVID-19. Original handling: It was from reference gene primer amplification that nucleated cell counts were estimated. Repertoires were generated with immunoSEQ multiplex PCR, while TCRdb's copy carries only in-frame clones and drops some. That table gives V, J and clone size, and the DNA gave D and trimming. Of 65,000 or so clones in the sample, about 83% were seen once. From germline, CDR1 is SGHVS and CDR2 FQNEAQ. J lost 6 bases, V lost 6 bases, and 12 bases had no gene match. CDR3 length: 15 amino acids. This clone has only one observation.

V usage is TRBV7-8 and J usage is TRBJ2-7; 9 bases are a match to TRBD1. The material sequenced was peripheral blood. The TCR was taken from a human donor in a cohort sampled during active COVID-19. In nucleotides, the CDR3 is TGTGCCAGCAGTTCGACCGGGACAGGGTGGGGCGAGCAGTACTTC. This encodes CASSSTGTGWGEQYF.